This T cell receptor beta chain stems from a study of CD8 T cells in ankylosing spondylitis. This clonotype has a count of ten or more. As yet, its antigen is unknown. V lost 6 bases, J lost 6 bases, and 17 bases stayed unmatched. Germline CDR1 is MNHEY and CDR2 is SVGEGT. The CDR3 covers 17 residues. Findings of the study overall: A number of the motif variants had already been described in reactive arthritis synovial fluid and blood. Reported data indicate significant enrichment of disease-linked clones within matched ankylosing spondylitis synovial fluid.

TCRdb processed the 5' RACE reads anew with MiXCR; each CDR3 protein has one entry. Found here are 100,000 to 150,000 distinct CDR3 sequences, more than 6.5% of them singletons; the top ten hold roughly an eighth. The sequence was collected from a male donor with ankylosing spondylitis or in good health (not recorded which). Sequencing was done on a sample of blood, either unsorted or a sorted T cell fraction (not recorded which). The chain is built from TRBV6-2 or TRBV6-3 and TRBJ2-3, with 8 positions matching TRBD2. CDR3 DNA: TGTGCCAGCAGCACCCCCCCGAGCGGGAGACTCGGGGATACGCAGTATTTT. This encodes CASSTPPSGRLGDTQYF.